A single sample is the source of the 25 T cell receptor beta chains below, sequenced in a study of blood T cell repertoires in COVID-19. Sequenced by immunoSEQ multiplex PCR; TCRdb stores in-frame clones only, minus some. The table lists hundreds of thousands of clones, 70% to 90% of them singletons. Sequenced input: PBMCs or T cells enriched from blood (not recorded which). The receptor set was obtained from a young woman with acute COVID-19.

This chain links TRBV18 with TRBJ1-4; D unresolved. Germline V CDR1 and CDR2: KGHSH, LQKENI. V lost 3 bases to trimming and J lost 8 bases, with 7 bases between them. The CDR3 is 12 amino acids. The CDR3 region is CASSPGREKLFF. As DNA, the CDR3 is TGTGCCAGCTCACCCGGGAGGGAAAAACTGTTTTTT.

The rearrangement links TRBV28 to TRBJ1-2, with unresolved D. The V and J ends lost 6 bases and 4 bases respectively, with 12 bases between them. Germline CDR1 is MDHEN and CDR2 is SYDVKM. CDR3 length equals 13 residues. The DNA of the CDR3 is TGTGCCAGCAGCTTACGGGTTTTCTATGGCTACACCTTC. This sequence encodes CASSLRVFYGYTF.

The table lists this clone with a count of one. The sample contains more than one DNA sequence encoding this CDR3. The CDR3 DNA reads TGTGCCAGCAGAGATACAGGGGCGGGAAACACCATATATTTT. It is translated as CASRDTGAGNTIYF. J is TRBJ1-3 and V is TRBV6-5; 7 nucleotides match TRBD1. The CDR3 is made up of 14 amino acids. Germline assignment: CDR1 MNHEY and CDR2 SVGAGI. J lost 4 bases, V lost 6 bases, and 6 bases had no gene match.

The rearrangement uses TRBV10-1 and TRBJ1-2, with a possible D match to TRBD1 (5 bases). Per the germline V gene, CDR1 is WNHNN and CDR2 is SYGVQD (reference sequence). The length of the CDR3 is 13 residues. V was cut by 2 bases and J by 3 bases, with 7 bases left in between. The CDR3 bases are TGCGCCAGCAGTGAGGGCAGGGACTATGGCTACACCTTC. Protein product: CASSEGRDYGYTF.

In this sample, this clone turned up once. The CDR3 DNA sequence: TGTGCCAGCAGCTTTGGGGCCTGGACTAGCGAGGAAACCGGGGAGCTGTTTTTT. Its translation: CASSFGAWTSEETGELFF. The V call is TRBV5-4, the J call TRBJ2-2, with 9 bases lining up with TRBD2. The CDR3 sequence is 18 residues long. Looked up from germline, CDR1 is SGHNT and CDR2 is YYREEE (reference sequence). Trimming removed 2 bases from V and 5 bases from J; junction bases left unmatched: 13.

Of note for this clone: Within the sample, other DNA sequences also encode this same CDR3. The chain combines TRBV9 with TRBJ1-2; D possibly corresponds to TRBD1 (5 bases). V was clipped by 2 bases and J by 0 bases, with 8 bases between them. Germline CDR1 SGDLS, CDR2 YYNGEE. The CDR3 contains 14 residues. The CDR3 region is CASSVDSANYGYTF. The CDR3 DNA sequence: TGTGCCAGCAGCGTCGACAGTGCTAACTATGGCTACACCTTC.

On this clone itself: Other DNA sequences from this sample encode an identical CDR3 as well. This chain uses TRBV6-5 with TRBJ2-2; D call uncertain. This CDR3 spans 14 amino acids. The V end lost 1 base, the J end lost 2 bases, and 5 bases lay between the germline ends. The germline gives CDR1 MNHEY, CDR2 SVGAGI. The CDR3 spells CASSYLANTGELFF. DNA for the CDR3: TGTGCCAGCAGTTACTTGGCAAACACCGGGGAGCTGTTTTTT.

The chain has TRBV6-5 and TRBJ2-7; no definite D call. There are 11 residues in the CDR3. Germline V gene sequence: CDR1 MNHEY, CDR2 SVGAGI. Trimming pared 7 bases from V and 5 bases from J, leaving 9 bases between. CDR3 sequence (DNA): TGTGCCAGCACTCACGAGAACGAGCAGTACTTC. It translates to CASTHENEQYF.

This clone was counted only a few times. The rearrangement joins TRBV19 to TRBJ2-7; possible D gene TRBD1, 6 bases. The V end lost 7 bases, the J end lost 2 bases, and 15 bases lay between the germline ends. The V gene's germline CDR1 is LNHDA and CDR2 SQIVND (reference sequence). The CDR3 contains 14 residues. The CDR3 DNA follows: TGTGCCAGTACCTCCAGGGGCATCCCCTACGAGCAGTACTTC. Its protein is CASTSRGIPYEQYF.

The chain has TRBV28 and TRBJ1-1; TRBD1 agrees at 7 bases. The CDR3 consists of 13 residues. The germline gives CDR1 MDHEN, CDR2 SYDVKM. With V trimmed by 4 bases and J by 4 bases, 3 bases remained unmatched. The CDR3 sequence: CASSWAGGTEAFF. Here the CDR3 DNA reads TGTGCCAGCAGTTGGGCAGGGGGCACTGAAGCTTTCTTT.

The chain recombines TRBV19 with TRBJ2-3; TRBD1 matches 7 bases. Germline V gene sequence: CDR1 LNHDA, CDR2 SQIVND (reference sequence). V shed 7 bases and J 2 bases; nucleotides not matched to a gene: 6. This CDR3 is built from 14 residues. The CDR3 DNA reads as TGTGCCAGTACTATGGACAGGAACACAGATACGCAGTATTTT. Amino acid sequence: CASTMDRNTDTQYF.

The rearrangement links TRBV5-6 to TRBJ2-2; D uncertain. Germline loops: CDR1 SGHDT, CDR2 YYEEEE. Deletions cut 0 bases from V and 2 bases from J, with 5 bases between. This CDR3 spans 14 amino acids. CDR3 coding DNA: TGTGCCAGCAGCTTGGGAGGTAACACCGGGGAGCTGTTTTTT. Translating gives CASSLGGNTGELFF.

This rearrangement joins TRBV7-2 to TRBJ1-2, with 10 bases identical to TRBD1. Germline V gene lookup returns CDR1 SGHTA and CDR2 FQGNSA. After removal of 4 bases from V and 9 bases from J, the junction contained 8 bases not matched to a gene. The CDR3 runs 14 residues. CDR3 bases: TGTGCCAGCAGCTCTCGGGACAGGGGCATACGCTACACCTTC. Translated: CASSSRDRGIRYTF. Looking up the rest from reference TRBV7-2 and TRBJ1-2 gives the full variable domain: GAGVSQSPSNKVTEKGKDVELRCDPISGHTALYWYRQSLGQGLEFLIYFQGNSAPDKSGLPSDRFSAERTGGSVSTLTIQRTQQEDSAVYLCASSSRDRGIRYTFGSGTRLTVV.

J is TRBJ2-5 and V is TRBV3-1 (or the pseudogene TRBV3-2), with unresolved D. Germline CDR1 and CDR2: LGHDT and YNNKEL (reference sequence). The CDR3 covers 13 residues. V dropped 3 bases and J dropped 4 bases, with 9 bases sitting between them. The CDR3 is CASSQSEVETQYF. DNA of the CDR3: TGTGCCAGCAGCCAGAGTGAGGTAGAGACCCAGTACTTC.

This chain uses TRBV28 with TRBJ2-1, with 7 positions matching TRBD2. The J segment lost 6 bases and the V segment lost 3 bases, leaving 14 bases of the junction unmatched. Per germline, CDR1 MDHEN and CDR2 SYDVKM. This CDR3 region has 17 residues. Written as DNA, the CDR3 is TGTGCCAGCAGTTTCCGGTTCTGGCGGGAGTCGCGCAATGAGCAGTTCTTC. Protein product: CASSFRFWRESRNEQFF.

The DNA for the CDR3 is TGTGCCAGCTCACCGGACAGGGGGCGTCCACCCCTCCACTTT. Residues: CASSPDRGRPPLHF. This chain links TRBV18 with TRBJ1-6; 11 positions match TRBD1. This CDR3 has 14 amino acids. Germline V lookup: CDR1 KGHSH, CDR2 LQKENI. The ends lost 3 bases at V and 11 bases at J; junction bases unmatched: 3.

V and J are TRBV7-2 and TRBJ1-6; D is possibly TRBD1 (5 bases). The CDR3 runs to 17 residues. The germline V and J ends were trimmed by 6 bases and 6 bases, with 21 bases remaining between them. CDR1 SGHTA and CDR2 FQGNSA come from the germline V gene. The CDR3 loop is CASSLNIQGHFNSPLHF. The CDR3 region has the DNA TGTGCCAGCAGTTTAAATATTCAAGGACACTTTAATTCACCCCTCCACTTT.

This clone was seen just once. The chain uses TRBV10-2 and TRBJ2-5; TRBD2 matches 15 bases. V lost 4 bases to trimming and J lost 4 bases; unmatched junction nucleotides: 1. Germline V gene lookup returns CDR1 WSHSY and CDR2 SAAADI. The CDR3 is made up of 15 amino acids. The CDR3 DNA is TGCGCCAGCAGTGTGGGACTAGCGGGGGGAGAGACCCAGTACTTC. It is translated as CASSVGLAGGETQYF.

This clone came up once. The chain carries TRBV4-1 and TRBJ1-2, with 9 bases aligning to TRBD1. The CDR3 sequence is 16 residues long. Trimming at V came to 1 base and at J to 5 bases, leaving 8 bases not matched to a gene. Germline V gene sequence: CDR1 MGHRA, CDR2 YSYEKL. CDR3: CASSQGPTGGEYGYTF. The CDR3 nucleotides read TGCGCCAGCAGCCAAGGCCCGACAGGGGGAGAGTATGGCTACACCTTC.

This clone was found once. V gene TRBV19 combines with J gene TRBJ2-1, with TRBD1 matching over 7 bases. J was trimmed by 4 bases and V by 5 bases; bases with no gene match: 14. This CDR3 spans 17 amino acids. Germline V lookup: CDR1 LNHDA, CDR2 SQIVND (reference sequence). The chain's CDR3 is CASSSPYDRATYNEQFF. The CDR3 DNA sequence: TGTGCCAGTAGTTCCCCATATGACAGGGCAACGTACAATGAGCAGTTCTTC.

The chain is built from TRBV4-1 and TRBJ1-4; no clear D gene. Trimming removed 1 base from V and 4 bases from J, with 13 bases in between. Per the germline V gene, CDR1 is MGHRA and CDR2 is YSYEKL. The CDR3 is 16 amino acids. The CDR3 bases are TGCGCCAGCAGCCAAGGGATCACAGCACTTAATGAAAAACTGTTTTTT. Protein sequence: CASSQGITALNEKLFF.

To note about this clone: Other DNA sequences in this sample translate to the same CDR3. The gene calls are TRBV2 and TRBJ2-7; a weak D match, TRBD2 (5 bases). The CDR3 sequence is 11 residues long. V dropped 7 bases and J dropped 4 bases, with 8 bases sitting between them. Germline V lookup: CDR1 SNHLY, CDR2 FYNNEI. CDR3 sequence reads: CASTGVYEQYF. CDR3 DNA: TGTGCCAGCACCGGGGTATACGAGCAGTACTTC.

The chain carries TRBV30 and TRBJ2-5; 7 bases match TRBD2. CDR1 GTSNPN and CDR2 SVGIG come from the germline V gene (reference sequence). The V gene end was trimmed by 2 bases and the J gene end by 5 bases; junction bases not matched to a gene: 8. The CDR3 covers 14 residues. CDR3 in amino acids: CAWSPGGGVETQYF. CDR3 in DNA: TGTGCCTGGAGTCCAGGCGGGGGAGTGGAGACCCAGTACTTC.

The rearrangement links TRBV7-8 to TRBJ1-5, with D maybe TRBD1 (5 bases). Trimming removed 3 bases from V and 1 base from J, with 13 bases in between. Germline V gene lookup returns CDR1 SGHVS and CDR2 FQNEAQ. This CDR3 is 16 amino acids long. The chain's CDR3 is CASSLVDSRSNQPQHF. The CDR3 nucleotides are TGTGCCAGCAGCTTGGTCGACAGCAGAAGCAATCAGCCCCAGCATTTT.

The chain combines TRBV19 with TRBJ1-3; no reliable D call. The CDR3 is made up of 15 amino acids. The germline V gene has CDR1 LNHDA and CDR2 SQIVND (reference sequence). Between the trimmed V and J ends, which lost 5 bases and 2 bases, there was a span of 13 bases. As DNA, the CDR3 is TGTGCCAGTAGTCCCGGGAGGTATCCTGGAAACACCATATATTTT. This sequence encodes CASSPGRYPGNTIYF.